This T cell receptor beta chain was identified during a study of T-cell memory formation after mild COVID-19. Regarding the study as a whole: Clones that contracted from day 15 to 85 were balanced CD4/CD8, while later expanders leaned CD4+.

The junction had 3 bases not matched to a gene; V was cut back by 7 bases and J by 7 bases. CDR1 is ENHRY and CDR2 is SYGVKD in the germline V gene. This CDR3 is built from 13 residues. A 5'RACE reaction primed in the constant segment made cDNA libraries of TCR alpha and TCR beta, and these carried sample barcodes and UMIs. From the 5' RACE reads, TCRdb called clonotypes with MiXCR, one entry per CDR3 protein. The sample contains over 150,000 distinct CDR3 sequences, 15% to 20% of which appear only once. This clonotype was observed a handful of times. The antigen remains unidentified. The gene calls are TRBV10-3 and TRBJ2-1, with 11 positions matching TRBD2. The sequenced material came from PBMCs or a T cell subset sorted from them (not recorded which). The origin of this receptor is a man between 18 and 29 years old who had mild COVID-19 (a few samples of this study predate the infection). Cell type and time point are not known. In DNA form, the CDR3 reads TGTGCCATCACCCCTAGCGGGGGGAATGAGCAGTTCTTC. Translation: CAITPSGGNEQFF.